This TCR beta chain was recorded in a study of blood T cell repertoires in COVID-19. Authors' methods: Amplifying reference gene primers gave estimates of nucleated cell counts. The data were produced by immunoSEQ multiplex PCR, yet TCRdb's version contains in-frame clones alone and is incomplete. V and J calls and clone size come straight from that table; D and trimming were deduced from the DNA. The sample lists tens of thousands of clones; about 72% were seen once. This CDR3 contains 14 residues. The V gene's germline CDR1 is GTSNPN and CDR2 SVGIG (reference sequence). Trimming shortened V by 1 base and J by 4 bases, and 13 bases separated the two germline ends.

Sequences were obtained from peripheral blood. The gene calls are TRBV30 and TRBJ1-1; D gene uncertain. The receptor comes from a man between 65 and 85 years old with active or convalescent COVID-19. The CDR3 DNA is TGTGCCTGGAGTGGAATGGAATCGGGCACTGAAGCTTTCTTT. This encodes CAWSGMESGTEAFF.